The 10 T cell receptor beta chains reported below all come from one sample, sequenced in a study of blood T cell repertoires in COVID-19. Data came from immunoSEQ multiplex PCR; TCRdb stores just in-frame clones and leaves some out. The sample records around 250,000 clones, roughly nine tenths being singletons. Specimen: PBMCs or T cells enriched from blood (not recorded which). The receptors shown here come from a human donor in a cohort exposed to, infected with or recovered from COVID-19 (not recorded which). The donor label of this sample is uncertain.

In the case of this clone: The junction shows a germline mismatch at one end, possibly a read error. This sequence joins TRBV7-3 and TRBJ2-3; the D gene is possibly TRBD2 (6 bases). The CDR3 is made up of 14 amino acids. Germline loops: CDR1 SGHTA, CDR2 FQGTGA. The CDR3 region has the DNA TGTGCCAGCAGCTCGGGACTGAGGTCAGACACGCAGTATTTT. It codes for CASSSGLRSDTQYF.

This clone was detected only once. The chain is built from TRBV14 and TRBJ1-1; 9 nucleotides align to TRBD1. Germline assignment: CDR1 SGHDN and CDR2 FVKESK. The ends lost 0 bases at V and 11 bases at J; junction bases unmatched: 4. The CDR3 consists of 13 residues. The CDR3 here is CASSQDGTGRAFF. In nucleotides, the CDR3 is TGTGCCAGCAGCCAAGACGGGACAGGGCGGGCTTTCTTT.

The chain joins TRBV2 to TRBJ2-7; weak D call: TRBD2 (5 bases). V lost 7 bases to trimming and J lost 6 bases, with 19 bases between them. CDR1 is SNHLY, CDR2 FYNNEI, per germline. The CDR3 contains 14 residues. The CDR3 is CASMGDNSAFEQYF. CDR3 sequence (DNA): TGTGCCAGCATGGGAGACAACAGCGCGTTCGAGCAGTACTTC.

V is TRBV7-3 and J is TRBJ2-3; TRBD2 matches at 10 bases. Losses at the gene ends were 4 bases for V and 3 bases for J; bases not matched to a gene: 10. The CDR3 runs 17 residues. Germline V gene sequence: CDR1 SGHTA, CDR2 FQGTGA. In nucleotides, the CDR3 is TGTGCCAGCAGCTCTTATACTAGCGGGGATGGGACAGATACGCAGTATTTT. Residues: CASSSYTSGDGTDTQYF.

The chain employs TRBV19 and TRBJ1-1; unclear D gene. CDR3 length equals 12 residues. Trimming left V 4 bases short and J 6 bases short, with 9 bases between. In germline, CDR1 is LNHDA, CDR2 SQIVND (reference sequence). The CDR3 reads CASSTDEAEAFF. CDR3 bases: TGTGCCAGTAGTACCGATGAGGCTGAAGCTTTCTTT.

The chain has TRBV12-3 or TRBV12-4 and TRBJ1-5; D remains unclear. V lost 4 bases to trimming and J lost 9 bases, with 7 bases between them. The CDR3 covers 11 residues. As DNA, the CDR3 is TGTGCCAGCAGTTCCTCAGGGCCCCAGCATTTT. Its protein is CASSSSGPQHF.

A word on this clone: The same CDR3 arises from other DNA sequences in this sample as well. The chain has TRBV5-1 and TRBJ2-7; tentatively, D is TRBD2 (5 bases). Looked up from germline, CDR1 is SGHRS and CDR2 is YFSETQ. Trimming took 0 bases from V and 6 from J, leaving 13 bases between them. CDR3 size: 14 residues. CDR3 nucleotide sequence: TGCGCCAGCAGCTTGGAAGGAGGTCTGGGCGAGCAGTACTTC. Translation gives CASSLEGGLGEQYF. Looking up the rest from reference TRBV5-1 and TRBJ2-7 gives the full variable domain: KAGVTQTPRYLIKTRGQQVTLSCSPISGHRSVSWYQQTPGQGLQFLFEYFSETQRNKGNFPGRFSGRQFSNSRSEMNVSTLELGDSALYLCASSLEGGLGEQYFGPGTRLTVT.

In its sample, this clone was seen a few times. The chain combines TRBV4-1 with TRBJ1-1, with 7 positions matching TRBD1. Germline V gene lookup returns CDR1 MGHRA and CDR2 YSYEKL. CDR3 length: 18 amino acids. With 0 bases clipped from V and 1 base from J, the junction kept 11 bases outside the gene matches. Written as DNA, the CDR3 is TGCGCCAGCAGCCAAGATCCGACAGGGAGGTTTGGGAACACTGAAGCTTTCTTT. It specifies CASSQDPTGRFGNTEAFF.

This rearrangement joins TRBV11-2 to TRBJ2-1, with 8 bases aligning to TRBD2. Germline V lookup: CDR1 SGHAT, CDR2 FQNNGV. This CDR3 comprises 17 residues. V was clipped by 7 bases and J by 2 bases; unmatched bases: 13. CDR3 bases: TGTGCCAGCACCCCCCGGGTAGCGGGGTCGACCTACAATGAGCAGTTCTTC. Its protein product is CASTPRVAGSTYNEQFF.

The CDR3 nucleotides read TGTGCCAGTAGTCGCCCCTGGACAGAGGGGGGGGAAAAACTGTTTTTT. As protein: CASSRPWTEGGEKLFF. V is TRBV19 and J is TRBJ1-4; tentative D call: TRBD1 (6 bases). The CDR3 is made up of 16 amino acids. Between the trimmed V and J ends, which lost 5 bases and 8 bases, there was a span of 21 bases. CDR1 is LNHDA and CDR2 is SQIVND in the germline V gene (reference sequence).